These 24 T cell receptor beta chains were all obtained from the same sample, sequenced in a study of shared clonotypes between healthy human individuals. Naivety among CD8 cells was defined by CD45RO negativity and positive CCR7 selection, thereby excluding terminally differentiated effector memory CD45RA+ cells. This table comes from immunoSEQ multiplex PCR, and its TCRdb copy is limited to in-frame clones, with some not included. The profile shows roughly 1,800,000 clones, just under 95% of them singletons. Sequencing used naive CD8+ T cells sorted from blood. The receptors derive from a man aged 18 to 30 in good health.

V gene TRBV5-4 combines with J gene TRBJ2-5; D not certain. Trimming stripped 1 base from V and 5 bases from J, with 12 bases between. This CDR3 comprises 14 residues. Germline V gives CDR1 SGHNT, CDR2 YYREEE (reference sequence). For the CDR3, the DNA is TGTGCCAGCAGCTTGCCCGAAGCGTTGGAGACCCAGTACTTC. It translates to CASSLPEALETQYF.

About this clone: Other DNA sequences from this sample encode an identical CDR3 as well. This chain links TRBV4-1 with TRBJ2-3, with D possibly called TRBD1 or TRBD2 (5 bases each). V was cut by 4 bases and J by 0 bases, with 11 bases left in between. CDR1 and CDR2 (germline): MGHRA, YSYEKL. CDR3 length: 15 residues. The CDR3 DNA follows: TGCGCCAGCAGCCCGGGGACGGCTAGCACAGATACGCAGTATTTT. Protein sequence: CASSPGTASTDTQYF.

This clone was observed a single time. The genes are TRBV27 and TRBJ2-3, with 7 bases fitting TRBD2. CDR3 length: 15 amino acids. With V trimmed by 8 bases and J by 1 base, 9 bases remained unmatched. Germline V gene lookup returns CDR1 MNHEY and CDR2 SMNVEV (reference sequence). The CDR3 DNA is TGTGCCAGCCACTCGGGCGCGGGAGGCACAGATACGCAGTATTTT. It is translated as CASHSGAGGTDTQYF.

The table lists this clone with many counts. The V and J genes are TRBV27 and TRBJ2-2; D is possibly TRBD1 (5 bases). Germline V CDR1 and CDR2: MNHEY, SMNVEV (reference sequence). V lost 5 bases and J 6 bases, leaving 16 bases between the germline ends. The CDR3 loop spans 15 amino acids. CDR3 residues: CASSPHQGWSGELFF. The CDR3 DNA follows: TGTGCCAGCAGTCCCCACCAGGGTTGGTCCGGGGAGCTGTTTTTT.

Comment on this clone: The same CDR3 can be traced to other DNA sequences in this sample. The chain has TRBV29-1 and TRBJ2-2; TRBD1 aligns across 11 bases. The CDR3 spans 13 residues. With V trimmed by 6 bases and J by 7 bases, 4 bases remained unmatched. CDR1 is SQVTM and CDR2 is ANQGSEA in the germline V gene. The CDR3 protein is CSVDRGQSGELFF. CDR3 nucleotides: TGCAGCGTGGACAGGGGGCAGAGCGGGGAGCTGTTTTTT.

This clone was counted once. The rearrangement links TRBV6-5 to TRBJ2-7, with D tentatively TRBD2 (6 bases). Germline-derived CDR1 and CDR2 are MNHEY and SVGAGI. Trimming pared 7 bases from V and 2 bases from J, leaving 18 bases between. The CDR3 is 15 residues long. As DNA, the CDR3 is TGTGCCAGCAAGGCGCGGGGTGAAGCGGCCTACGAGCAGTACTTC. Translation: CASKARGEAAYEQYF.

V is TRBV6-4 and J is TRBJ2-7; 7 bases map to TRBD2. The germline V gene has CDR1 MRHNA and CDR2 SNTAGT. With V trimmed by 0 bases and J by 4 bases, 3 bases remained unmatched. This CDR3 is built from 14 residues. CDR3 in DNA: TGTGCCAGCAGTGACTCGGGGGGGACGTACGAGCAGTACTTC. Translating it yields CASSDSGGTYEQYF.

The chain uses TRBV5-6 and TRBJ1-6; D is uncertain. Germline V CDR1 and CDR2: SGHDT, YYEEEE. Trimming pared 8 bases from V and 7 bases from J, leaving 13 bases between. The CDR3 spans 13 residues. Here the CDR3 reads CASRHGPNSPLHF. The CDR3 DNA reads TGTGCCAGTAGACATGGACCCAATTCACCCCTCCACTTT.

This sequence joins TRBV13 and TRBJ2-2; D ambiguous. Germline loops: CDR1 PRHDT, CDR2 FYEKMQ (reference sequence). CDR3 length: 14 residues. V dropped 4 bases and J dropped 7 bases, with 13 bases sitting between them. The CDR3 region is CASSSSGRIGELFF. CDR3 sequence (DNA): TGTGCCAGCAGCTCCTCGGGTCGCATCGGGGAGCTGTTTTTT. Supplemented by reference TRBV13 and TRBJ2-2, the full variable domain reads AAGVIQSPRHLIKEKRETATLKCYPIPRHDTVYWYQQGPGQDPQFLISFYEKMQSDKGSIPDRFSAQQFSDYHSELNMSSLELGDSALYFCASSSSGRIGELFFGEGSRLTVL.

This clone was seen only once. This chain connects TRBV5-4 to TRBJ1-6; TRBD1 agrees at 7 bases. This CDR3 comprises 16 residues. In germline, CDR1 is SGHNT, CDR2 YYREEE (reference sequence). The ends lost 0 bases at V and 10 bases at J; junction bases unmatched: 10. The CDR3 nucleotides read TGTGCCAGCAGCTTGGCCGGAGGGGGCGCTTGGTCACCCCTCCACTTT. It yields the protein CASSLAGGGAWSPLHF.

The chain combines TRBV9 with TRBJ1-1, with 7 bases identical to TRBD1. Germline-derived CDR1 and CDR2 are SGDLS and YYNGEE. V lost 5 bases, J lost 4 bases, and 8 bases stayed unmatched. This CDR3 is 14 amino acids long. CDR3 protein: CASSDRVEGTEAFF. In DNA form, the CDR3 reads TGTGCCAGCAGTGACAGGGTCGAGGGCACTGAAGCTTTCTTT. Looking up the rest from reference TRBV9 and TRBJ1-1 gives the full variable domain: DSGVTQTPKHLITATGQRVTLRCSPRSGDLSVYWYQQSLDQGLQFLIQYYNGEERAKGNILERFSAQQFPDLHSELNLSSLELGDSALYFCASSDRVEGTEAFFGQGTRLTVV.

The chain couples TRBV11-2 to TRBJ2-7, with 13 bases fitting TRBD2. V trimming: 4 bases; J trimming: 3 bases; junction bases outside the gene matches: 3. The CDR3 consists of 15 residues. The germline V gene has CDR1 SGHAT and CDR2 FQNNGV. The chain's CDR3 is CASSSTSGGFYEQYF. CDR3 nucleotide sequence: TGTGCCAGCAGCTCGACTAGCGGGGGGTTCTACGAGCAGTACTTC.

This rearrangement joins TRBV7-9 to TRBJ2-3; D is unresolved. Germline values: CDR1 SEHNR, CDR2 FQNEAQ (reference sequence). The CDR3 runs 14 residues. V was trimmed by 5 bases and J by 3 bases, leaving 12 bases between them. CDR3 coding DNA: TGTGCCAGCAGCGAGTCCGAGCGAACAGATACGCAGTATTTT. Encoded protein: CASSESERTDTQYF.

The chain uses TRBV5-1 and TRBJ2-5; D unclear. The germline CDR1 and CDR2 sequences are SGHRS and YFSETQ. The V end was cut by 1 base, the J end by 2 bases, with 9 bases between. The CDR3 spans 14 residues. CDR3 loop: CASSLLPEQETQYF. The CDR3 DNA sequence: TGCGCCAGCAGCTTGCTGCCAGAACAAGAGACCCAGTACTTC.

The chain carries TRBV27 and TRBJ1-5; the D gene is possibly TRBD1 (5 bases). The CDR3 spans 14 residues. Germline V lookup: CDR1 MNHEY, CDR2 SMNVEV (reference sequence). V was pared by 3 bases and J by 6 bases, with 12 bases between. CDR3 bases: TGTGCCAGCAGTTTGCTAGGGACGGGTCAGCCCCAGCATTTT. It is translated as CASSLLGTGQPQHF.

This clone occurred once. The chain has TRBV10-3 and TRBJ2-3; TRBD1 matches at 8 bases. The length of the CDR3 is 18 residues. The V segment lost 4 bases and the J segment 2 bases; nucleotides outside the gene matches: 14. Germline CDR1 and CDR2: ENHRY and SYGVKD. The CDR3 reads CAISGPEDRAILTDTQYF. For the CDR3, the DNA is TGTGCCATCAGTGGTCCCGAGGACAGGGCGATCCTCACAGATACGCAGTATTTT.

The chain recombines TRBV2 with TRBJ2-3; 11 nucleotides agree with TRBD2. CDR1 SNHLY and CDR2 FYNNEI come from the germline V gene. The CDR3 consists of 17 residues. Losses at the gene ends were 3 bases for V and 3 bases for J; bases not matched to a gene: 8. CDR3 protein: CASSDLGTSGPTDTQYF. The CDR3, as DNA: TGTGCCAGCAGTGACCTCGGGACTAGCGGACCAACAGATACGCAGTATTTT.

The V and J genes are TRBV11-2 and TRBJ2-1, with 9 positions matching TRBD1. V dropped 3 bases and J dropped 15; count of bases not matched to a gene: 9. Germline V CDR1 and CDR2: SGHAT, FQNNGV. This CDR3 has 13 residues. The CDR3 DNA reads TGTGCCAGCAGCTTGGGACAGGGAGAAGATCCGTTCTTC. Protein product: CASSLGQGEDPFF.

The rearrangement joins TRBV7-2 to TRBJ2-7; 9 bases map to TRBD1. CDR1 and CDR2 (germline): SGHTA, FQGNSA. The V and J ends lost 4 bases and 5 bases, in that order; junction bases with no gene match: 9. The CDR3 spans 15 residues. CDR3 bases: TGTGCCAGCAGCTATTCCGGGACAGGGTGGGACGAGCAGTACTTC. Its translation: CASSYSGTGWDEQYF.

V and J are TRBV5-6 and TRBJ2-4; D unresolved. V lost 4 bases, J lost 8 bases, and 13 bases lay in between. This CDR3 spans 13 amino acids. Germline V gene sequence: CDR1 SGHDT, CDR2 YYEEEE. The CDR3 loop is CASSPEADDIQYF. The DNA for the CDR3 is TGTGCCAGCAGCCCCGAGGCGGACGACATTCAGTACTTC.

This chain's CDR3 is CASSQNRGNEQYF. For the CDR3, the DNA is TGCGCCAGCAGTCAAAACAGGGGGAACGAGCAGTACTTC. The chain links TRBV23-1 to TRBJ2-7, with 8 bases lining up with TRBD1. TRBV23-1 is known as an ORF, though its function is uncertain. Germline trimming cut 2 bases from V and 5 bases from J; bases unmatched to any gene: 2. The CDR3 is made up of 13 amino acids.

This chain uses TRBV6-5 with TRBJ2-1; D might be TRBD2 (5 bases). Deletions cut 7 bases from V and 0 bases from J, with 10 bases between. This CDR3 has 14 amino acids. CDR1 is MNHEY and CDR2 is SVGAGI in the germline V gene. The CDR3 DNA is TGTGCCAGCACCGGAGGAGGCTCCTACAATGAGCAGTTCTTC. This sequence encodes CASTGGGSYNEQFF.

This rearrangement joins TRBV11-2 to TRBJ2-7, with D possibly matching TRBD2 (6 bases). The germline V gene has CDR1 SGHAT and CDR2 FQNNGV. Trimming cost V 6 bases and J 2 bases, with 14 bases left between them. This CDR3 is 14 amino acids long. CDR3 sequence (DNA): TGTGCCAGCAGTATCCTAGGAGGGACCTACGAGCAGTACTTC. Its translation is CASSILGGTYEQYF.

This chain uses TRBV7-3 with TRBJ2-7, with no clear D. This CDR3 is 13 amino acids long. Trimming stripped 2 bases from V and 4 bases from J, with 9 bases between. Germline V CDR1 and CDR2: SGHTA, FQGTGA. The CDR3 DNA follows: TGTGCCAGCAGCTTATTTGTTGGGTACGAGCAGTACTTC. Encoded protein: CASSLFVGYEQYF.